This TCR beta chain was obtained from a study of blood T cell repertoires in COVID-19. At the level of the study: COVID-19 samples from acute and convalescent phases originated in the United States, Italy and Spain.

Clones were read by immunoSEQ multiplex PCR, and TCRdb kept only the in-frame ones, dropping some. The repertoire holds approximately 240,000 clones, about 86% seen once, with 2% to 2.5% in the top ten. CDR3 size: 15 residues. In germline, CDR1 is MNHEY, CDR2 SVGAGI. Trimming cost V 8 bases and J 4 bases; bases outside gene matches: 11. This clone was counted once. Sequenced: peripheral blood. This sequence was found in a woman aged 60-75 years with acute or convalescent COVID-19. The rearrangement uses TRBV6-5 and TRBJ1-1; 9 nucleotides match TRBD1. For the CDR3, the DNA is TGTGCCAGCCGACGAACAGGGGGCGTTTCCACTGAAGCTTTCTTT. Translating gives CASRRTGGVSTEAFF.